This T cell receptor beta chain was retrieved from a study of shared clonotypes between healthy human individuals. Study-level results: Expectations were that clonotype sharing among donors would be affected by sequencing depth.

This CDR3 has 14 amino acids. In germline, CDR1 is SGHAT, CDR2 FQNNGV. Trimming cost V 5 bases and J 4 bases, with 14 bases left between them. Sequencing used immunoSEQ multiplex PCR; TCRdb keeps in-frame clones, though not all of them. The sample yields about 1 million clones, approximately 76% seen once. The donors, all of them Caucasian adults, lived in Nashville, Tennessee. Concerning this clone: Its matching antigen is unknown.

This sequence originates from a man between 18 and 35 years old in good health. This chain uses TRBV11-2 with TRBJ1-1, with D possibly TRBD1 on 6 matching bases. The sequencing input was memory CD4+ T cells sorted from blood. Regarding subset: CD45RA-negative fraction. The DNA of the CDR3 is TGTGCCAGCAGCCCTCGAGGGGGGAGCACTGAAGCTTTCTTT. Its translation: CASSPRGGSTEAFF.